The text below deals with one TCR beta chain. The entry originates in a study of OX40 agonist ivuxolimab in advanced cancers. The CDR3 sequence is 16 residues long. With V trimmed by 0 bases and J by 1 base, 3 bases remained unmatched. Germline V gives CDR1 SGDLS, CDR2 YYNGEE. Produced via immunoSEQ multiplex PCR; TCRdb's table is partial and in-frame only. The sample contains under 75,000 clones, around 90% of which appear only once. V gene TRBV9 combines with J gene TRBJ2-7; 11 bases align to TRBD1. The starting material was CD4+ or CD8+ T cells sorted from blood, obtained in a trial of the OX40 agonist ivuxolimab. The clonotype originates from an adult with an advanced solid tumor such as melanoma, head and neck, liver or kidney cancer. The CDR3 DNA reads TGTGCCAGCAGCGTAGCTGGACAGGGGGCGTCCTACGAGCAGTACTTC. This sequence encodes CASSVAGQGASYEQYF.